Listed here are 23 T cell receptor beta chains from one sample, sequenced in a study of radiation and T cells in renal cell carcinoma. Specified time point: baseline pretreatment blood. Treatment reported: 15 Gy SBRT to primary tumor, nephrectomy 4 weeks later. Repertoires were generated with immunoSEQ multiplex PCR, while TCRdb's copy carries only in-frame clones and drops some. The sample carries 95,000 to 150,000 clones, approximately 80% recorded once. The source was blood, collected from a patient whose treatment included radiotherapy and nephrectomy. These TCRs come from a woman aged 55-75 years with renal cell carcinoma.

The gene calls are TRBV27 and TRBJ2-1, with TRBD2 matching over 7 bases. The CDR3 is 15 amino acids. The trim removed 5 bases at V and 5 bases at J, leaving 9 bases unmatched. Per germline, CDR1 MNHEY and CDR2 SMNVEV (reference sequence). The CDR3 DNA is TGTGCCAGCAGTCAGTCTGGGGGGGGTAACAATGAGCAGTTCTTC. As protein: CASSQSGGGNNEQFF.

At least ten counts were recorded for this clone. The chain uses TRBV7-9 and TRBJ1-5; the D gene is possibly TRBD1 (6 bases). From germline, CDR1 is SEHNR and CDR2 FQNEAQ (reference sequence). The V end lost 5 bases, the J end lost 1 base, and 12 bases lay between the germline ends. The CDR3 contains 15 residues. The CDR3 here is CASSPPGHSNQPQHF. The CDR3, as DNA: TGTGCCAGCAGCCCCCCGGGACACAGCAATCAGCCCCAGCATTTT.

This clone was seen ten or more times. This chain uses TRBV4-3 with TRBJ1-1; 7 positions agree with TRBD1. Germline loops: CDR1 LGHNA, CDR2 YSLEER. With V trimmed by 3 bases and J by 5 bases, 3 bases remained unmatched. The CDR3 consists of 13 residues. CDR3 amino acids: CASSQIQGTEAFF. DNA for the CDR3: TGCGCCAGCAGCCAGATACAGGGGACTGAAGCTTTCTTT.

This rearrangement joins TRBV18 to TRBJ2-3; D ambiguous. The CDR3 loop spans 14 amino acids. CDR1 is KGHSH, CDR2 LQKENI, per germline. V lost 4 bases, J lost 1 base, and 9 bases lay in between. CDR3 DNA sequence: TGTGCCAGCTCACGGGCGGAAGGCACAGATACGCAGTATTTT. It yields the protein CASSRAEGTDTQYF.

This chain links TRBV6-6 with TRBJ2-3; 8 nucleotides align to TRBD1. The CDR3 consists of 15 residues. CDR1 MNHNY and CDR2 SVGAGI come from the germline V gene (reference sequence). Losses at the gene ends were 5 bases for V and 2 bases for J; bases not matched to a gene: 6. CDR3 sequence: CASSLDRGNTDTQYF. In nucleotides, the CDR3 is TGTGCCAGCAGTCTCGACAGGGGTAACACAGATACGCAGTATTTT.

The chain employs TRBV19 and TRBJ2-3, with D possibly matching TRBD2 (5 bases). Germline CDR1 is LNHDA and CDR2 is SQIVND (reference sequence). V was pared by 6 bases and J by 1 base, with 20 bases between. The CDR3 length is 17 residues. The CDR3 region is CASRPARVASRTDTQYF. In DNA form, the CDR3 reads TGTGCCAGTAGACCCGCTCGGGTAGCGTCTCGCACAGATACGCAGTATTTT.

This chain connects TRBV4-3 to TRBJ2-4, with a weak D call TRBD2 (6 bases). Trimming removed 1 base at V and 2 bases at J, with 15 bases between. CDR1 and CDR2 from the germline V gene are LGHNA and YSLEER. There are 17 residues in the CDR3. For the CDR3, the DNA is TGCGCCAGCAGCCAAGGGCCGGCCGCGGGATCCAAAAACATTCAGTACTTC. This gives the protein CASSQGPAAGSKNIQYF.

This clone has a single count. The chain combines TRBV6-1 with TRBJ2-1; possibly TRBD2 for D (5 bases). Germline V gene lookup returns CDR1 MNHNS and CDR2 SASEGT. The CDR3 length is 13 residues. Trimming removed 0 bases at V and 7 bases at J, with 7 bases between. The CDR3 reads CASSEAPGNEQFF. The CDR3, as DNA: TGTGCCAGCAGTGAAGCCCCGGGGAATGAGCAGTTCTTC.

This chain links TRBV19 with TRBJ2-1; 9 bases align to TRBD2. Trimming removed 7 bases from V and 9 bases from J; junction bases left unmatched: 16. CDR3 length: 16 residues. Germline V gives CDR1 LNHDA, CDR2 SQIVND (reference sequence). Here the CDR3 reads CASTRGRREGRGEQFF. The CDR3 DNA reads as TGTGCCAGTACCCGAGGGAGGCGGGAGGGCCGGGGTGAGCAGTTCTTC.

The chain employs TRBV19 and TRBJ2-2; 8 bases agree with TRBD1. Germline values: CDR1 LNHDA, CDR2 SQIVND (reference sequence). The ends lost 2 bases at V and 7 bases at J; junction bases unmatched: 6. The CDR3 consists of 15 residues. The CDR3 nucleotides read TGTGCCAGTAGTATATCGACAGGGGCGGACGGGGAGCTGTTTTTT. Amino acid sequence: CASSISTGADGELFF.

The V gene is TRBV6-6, the J gene TRBJ1-1; the D is unclear. The germline V and J ends were trimmed by 5 bases and 5 bases, with 12 bases remaining between them. The germline V gene encodes CDR1 MNHNY and CDR2 SVGAGI (reference sequence). The CDR3 is made up of 13 amino acids. CDR3 in amino acids: CASSVYSATEAFF. The CDR3 region has the DNA TGTGCCAGCAGTGTGTATTCCGCAACTGAAGCTTTCTTT.

Note on this clone: Mismatch with germline at one junction end may stem from a read error. The chain carries TRBV6-5 and TRBJ2-7; 7 positions agree with TRBD1. Germline CDR1 reads MNHEY; CDR2 reads SVGAGI. The CDR3 extends over 15 amino acids. CDR3 residues: CASSYSRGTASPSTF. The CDR3, as DNA: TGTGCCAGCAGTTACTCGAGGGGGACAGCCTCCCCGAGCACTTTC.

The rearrangement joins TRBV19 to TRBJ1-6; D is perhaps TRBD1 (5 bases). Trimming shortened V by 5 bases and J by 5 bases, and 10 bases separated the two germline ends. Germline V gives CDR1 LNHDA, CDR2 SQIVND (reference sequence). This CDR3 has 14 amino acids. CDR3 region: CASSAPGDNSPLHF. CDR3 coding DNA: TGTGCCAGTAGTGCCCCGGGGGATAATTCACCCCTCCACTTT. The full variable domain, its missing parts supplied by reference TRBV19 and TRBJ1-6, is DGGITQSPKYLFRKEGQNVTLSCEQNLNHDAMYWYRQDPGQGLRLIYYSQIVNDFQKGDIAEGYSVSREKKESFPLTVTSAQKNPTAFYLCASSAPGDNSPLHFGNGTRLTVT.

A word on this clone: The germline gene is not matched at one end of the junction; a read error may be the cause. V gene TRBV5-1 combines with J gene TRBJ2-1, with 8 bases that match TRBD2. The germline CDR1 and CDR2 sequences are SGHRS and YFSETQ. The CDR3 loop spans 15 amino acids. CDR3 in DNA: TGCGCCAGCAGCTTGGTATTGGGACTAGACTCCCCGTTGATCTTC. Protein: CASSLVLGLDSPLIF.

This clone has only one observation. The rearrangement links TRBV28 to TRBJ2-2; a weak D match, TRBD1 (6 bases). V lost 3 bases and J lost 4, with 9 bases in between. This CDR3 is built from 14 residues. Germline V gene lookup returns CDR1 MDHEN and CDR2 SYDVKM. In DNA form, the CDR3 reads TGTGCCAGCAGTTTCAGGGGCCTCACCGGGGAGCTGTTTTTT. Its protein is CASSFRGLTGELFF.

The gene calls are TRBV11-2 and TRBJ2-7; 8 positions match TRBD2. CDR1 is SGHAT, CDR2 FQNNGV, per germline. After removal of 5 bases from V and 1 base from J, the junction contained 13 bases not matched to a gene. The CDR3 consists of 17 residues. CDR3 loop: CASSNHQSGRGSYEQYF. In nucleotides, the CDR3 is TGTGCCAGCAGCAATCACCAGAGCGGGAGAGGGTCCTACGAGCAGTACTTC. The variable domain in full, completed from reference TRBV11-2 and TRBJ2-7, reads EAGVAQSPRYKIIEKRQSVAFWCNPISGHATLYWYQQILGQGPKLLIQFQNNGVVDDSQLPKDRFSAERLKGVDSTLKIQPAKLEDSAVYLCASSNHQSGRGSYEQYFGPGTRLTVT.

The chain recombines TRBV7-9 with TRBJ1-5, with D hard to call. Germline V gives CDR1 SEHNR, CDR2 FQNEAQ (reference sequence). The CDR3 is 12 residues long. The V end lost 10 bases, the J end lost 6 bases, and 13 bases lay between the germline ends. The CDR3 bases are TGTGCCACGCAGGTCGGGATTCAGCCCCAGCATTTT. This translates into CATQVGIQPQHF.

This clone was seen only a few times. This chain links TRBV5-8 with TRBJ1-2, with a weak D call TRBD1 (6 bases). CDR1 and CDR2 (germline): SGHTS, YDEGEE. CDR3 length equals 15 residues. V shed 4 bases and J shed 4 bases, with 17 bases lying between them. Here the CDR3 reads CASSRNSDSFYGYTF. CDR3 nucleotides: TGTGCCAGCAGCCGAAACTCGGACAGCTTCTATGGCTACACCTTC.

The chain recombines TRBV2 with TRBJ2-1, with 7 bases aligning to TRBD1. The CDR3 has 14 amino acids. V gave up 9 bases and J gave up 15 bases; unmatched junction bases: 20. Germline V lookup: CDR1 SNHLY, CDR2 FYNNEI. CDR3 bases: TGTGCCAGTCTCTTAGAAGACCGGACAGGCGAGGGGTTCTTC. As protein: CASLLEDRTGEGFF.

The genes are TRBV4-1 and TRBJ1-5, with D maybe TRBD1 (5 bases). V shed 2 bases and J shed 6 bases, with 14 bases lying between them. This CDR3 comprises 15 residues. Germline V gene sequence: CDR1 MGHRA, CDR2 YSYEKL. This chain's CDR3 is CASSQMQGPGQPQHF. CDR3 sequence (DNA): TGCGCCAGCAGCCAAATGCAGGGACCGGGTCAGCCCCAGCATTTT.

This chain uses TRBV7-8 with TRBJ2-2, with D possibly being TRBD2 (7 bases). The CDR3 is 18 amino acids. The V gene lost 5 bases and the J gene lost 0 bases, with 19 bases spanning the gap. Germline V gene sequence: CDR1 SGHVS, CDR2 FQNEAQ. The CDR3 spells CASSARGAGLANTGELFF. CDR3 bases: TGTGCCAGCAGCGCACGGGGGGCGGGTCTCGCGAACACCGGGGAGCTGTTTTTT.

V and J are TRBV6-6 and TRBJ2-5; D uncertain. Germline loops: CDR1 MNHNY, CDR2 SVGAGI (reference sequence). The CDR3 contains 11 residues. Trimming stripped 7 bases from V and 5 bases from J, with 8 bases between. CDR3 protein: CASTTEETQYF. The DNA for the CDR3 is TGTGCCAGCACTACGGAGGAGACCCAGTACTTC.

J is TRBJ2-1 and V is TRBV5-1; the match to TRBD2 covers 9 bases. The CDR3 spans 16 residues. Trimming took 3 bases from V and 8 from J; bases not matched to a gene: 12. Germline V gene data show CDR1 as SGHRS and CDR2 as YFSETQ. In nucleotides, the CDR3 is TGCGCCAGCAGCTCGGGACTAGCAATCTCGGTTGATGAGCAGTTCTTC. Protein product: CASSSGLAISVDEQFF.